The 20 T cell receptor beta chains below come from one sample, sequenced in a study of vaccination and CD4 T cells after COVID-19. These TCRs are of unknown antigen specificity. Treatment of the sample: roughly 10-day PBMC culture with coronavirus spike peptide pools or control peptides (ViraFEST assay). The Oncomine TCR Beta short-read assay sequenced DNA from cultured CD4+ T cells. MiXCR, run by TCRdb on the PCR reads, gives a single entry per CDR3 protein. Here the sample spans about 3,400 distinct CDR3 sequences, approximately 29% being singletons. Sequenced material: CD4+ T cells from blood, cultured in vitro. The source is a human donor who had recovered from COVID-19.

The chain combines TRBV15 with TRBJ2-7, with D perhaps TRBD2 (6 bases). V lost 5 bases and J lost 1, with 18 bases in between. The CDR3 loop spans 16 amino acids. CDR1 and CDR2 from the germline V gene are LNHNV and YYDKDF (reference sequence). The DNA for the CDR3 is TGTGCCACCAGCGCCGGGGGAGACAGCCTTTCCTACGAGCAGTACTTC. Encoded protein: CATSAGGDSLSYEQYF. Full variable domain (rest looked up from reference TRBV15 and TRBJ2-7): DAMVIQNPRYQVTQFGKPVTLSCSQTLNHNVMYWYQQKSSQAPKLLFHYYDKDFNNEADTPDNFQSRRPNTSFCFLDIRSPGLGDTAMYLCATSAGGDSLSYEQYFGPGTRLTVT.

The gene calls are TRBV19 and TRBJ2-2, with 9 bases identical to TRBD2. V shed 6 bases and J 5 bases; nucleotides not matched to a gene: 7. Germline V lookup: CDR1 LNHDA, CDR2 SQIVND (reference sequence). CDR3 length equals 15 residues. The CDR3 is CASSSGLASTGELFF. In DNA, the CDR3 is TGTGCCAGTAGCTCGGGACTAGCATCGACCGGGGAGCTGTTTTTT.

This clonotype was picked up a small number of times. The rearrangement links TRBV7-9 to TRBJ1-2; no clear D gene. Between the trimmed V and J ends, which lost 8 bases and 0 bases, there was a span of 10 bases. CDR1 and CDR2 from the germline V gene are SEHNR and FQNEAQ (reference sequence). There are 13 residues in the CDR3. The CDR3, as DNA: TGTGCCAGCTTGAAAGGAACTAACTATGGCTACACCTTC. As protein: CASLKGTNYGYTF.

This clonotype was detected a few times. The CDR3 bases are TGTGCCAGTTTACCGGGGCCAAATTCACCCCTCCACTTT. Its protein product is CASLPGPNSPLHF. The J gene is TRBJ1-6, the V gene TRBV19, with D perhaps matching TRBD1 (5 bases). In germline, CDR1 is LNHDA, CDR2 SQIVND (reference sequence). The CDR3 length is 13 residues. Trimming stripped 8 bases from V and 7 bases from J, with 12 bases between.

This clonotype was observed a few times. CDR3 protein: CASTQDMSNYGYTF. DNA for the CDR3: TGTGCCAGCACTCAGGACATGTCTAACTATGGCTACACCTTC. The chain recombines TRBV6-1 with TRBJ1-2, with D possibly TRBD1 on 5 matching bases. The CDR3 is made up of 14 amino acids. The germline V gene has CDR1 MNHNS and CDR2 SASEGT. V was cut by 7 bases and J by 0 bases, with 12 bases left in between.

The chain links TRBV20-1 to TRBJ2-2; TRBD2 is a possible D gene (6 bases). The CDR3 has 14 residues. Germline lookup yields CDR1 DFQATT and CDR2 SNEGSKA (reference sequence). The CDR3 DNA sequence: TGCAGCGCGACCCAGGGTCGGGGGACCGGGGAGCTGTTTTTT. As protein: CSATQGRGTGELFF.

V and J are TRBV30 and TRBJ2-4; the match to TRBD1 covers 7 bases. This CDR3 is built from 15 residues. With 3 bases clipped from V and 0 bases from J, the junction kept 5 bases outside the gene matches. CDR1 and CDR2 (germline): GTSNPN, SVGIG (reference sequence). The CDR3 coding sequence is TGTGCCTGGAGCCCGGGACAGCTAGCCAAAAACATTCAGTACTTC. It yields the protein CAWSPGQLAKNIQYF.

In its sample, this clonotype was seen a few times. This sequence joins TRBV6-1 and TRBJ1-1; TRBD1 matches at 12 bases. Looked up from germline, CDR1 is MNHNS and CDR2 is SASEGT. V was pared by 6 bases and J by 4 bases, with 3 bases of the junction left unmatched. The CDR3 extends over 14 amino acids. CDR3 nucleotides: TGTGCCAGCAGGGGGACAGGGGGCGGCACTGAAGCTTTCTTT. Protein sequence: CASRGTGGGTEAFF.

The chain recombines TRBV29-1 with TRBJ1-5; no definite D call. Trimming stripped 6 bases from V and 2 bases from J, with 17 bases between. The CDR3 consists of 15 residues. Per germline, CDR1 SQVTM and CDR2 ANQGSEA. The CDR3 region is CSVADGFLGNQPQHF. CDR3 sequence (DNA): TGCAGCGTGGCTGACGGATTCCTTGGCAATCAGCCCCAGCATTTT.

The chain is built from TRBV25-1 and TRBJ1-2, with D hard to call. The germline CDR1 and CDR2 sequences are MGHDK and SYGVNS. V shed 7 bases and J shed 4 bases, with 10 bases lying between them. The CDR3 contains 12 residues. The CDR3 region has the DNA TGTGCCAGCACAGACGGGATCTATGGCTACACCTTC. Translated, it gives CASTDGIYGYTF.

Written as DNA, the CDR3 is TGTGCCAGCAGTTTCGGAGGGGAAACGCAGTATTTT. This codes for CASSFGGETQYF. This sequence joins TRBV12-3 or TRBV12-4 and TRBJ2-3; a weak D match, TRBD2 (6 bases). CDR3 length equals 12 residues. V was pared by 3 bases and J by 9 bases, with 10 bases between.

Only a few counts were recorded for this clonotype. V gene TRBV18 combines with J gene TRBJ1-6, with D hard to call. CDR3 size: 13 residues. V lost 5 bases and J 6 bases, leaving 8 bases between the germline ends. Germline V gene data show CDR1 as KGHSH and CDR2 as LQKENI. CDR3 amino acids: CASSDQLNSPLHF. The CDR3 nucleotides are TGTGCCAGCTCAGATCAGCTTAATTCACCCCTCCACTTT. The full variable domain, in which reference TRBV18 and TRBJ1-6 provide the parts outside the CDR3, is NAGVMQNPRHLVRRRGQEARLRCSPMKGHSHVYWYRQLPEEGLKFMVYLQKENIIDESGMPKERFSAEFPKEGPSILRIQQVVRGDSAAYFCASSDQLNSPLHFGNGTRLTVT.

About this clonotype: Mismatch with germline at one junction end may stem from a read error. The rearrangement joins TRBV7-7 to TRBJ2-2; possible D gene TRBD1, 5 bases. The length of the CDR3 is 16 residues. Germline CDR1 is SSHAT and CDR2 is FNYEAQ (reference sequence). The CDR3 nucleotides are TGTGCTAGCAGCTTAAGGATACAAGGGGCCACCGGGGAGCTGTTTTTT. This encodes CASSLRIQGATGELFF.

This clonotype was recorded a few times. The chain joins TRBV7-2 to TRBJ2-1; tentatively, D is TRBD2 (6 bases). Per germline, CDR1 SGHTA and CDR2 FQGNSA. The V gene lost 7 bases and the J gene lost 7 bases, with 17 bases spanning the gap. The CDR3 length is 14 residues. In nucleotides, the CDR3 is TGTGCCAGCACCCTCATGGACTACTCGAATGAGCAGTTCTTC. This gives the protein CASTLMDYSNEQFF.

This clonotype turned up a few times. This chain uses TRBV10-3 with TRBJ1-1, with D possibly matching TRBD1 (6 bases). V lost 2 bases to trimming and J lost 0 bases, with 25 bases between them. The length of the CDR3 is 20 residues. Germline CDR1 is ENHRY and CDR2 is SYGVKD. CDR3 sequence reads: CAISEPVLMTGAPMNTEAFF. The CDR3 nucleotides read TGTGCCATCAGTGAGCCCGTCTTAATGACAGGAGCCCCGATGAACACTGAAGCTTTCTTT.

This clonotype has a handful of counts. This chain uses TRBV2 with TRBJ1-1; D may be TRBD1 (5 bases). The V end was cut by 6 bases, the J end by 1 base, with 15 bases between. The CDR3 contains 15 residues. From germline, CDR1 is SNHLY and CDR2 FYNNEI. The CDR3 DNA is TGTGCCAGCAGGGTCCAGGGCGGGGGGAACACTGAAGCTTTCTTT. It is translated as CASRVQGGGNTEAFF.

The chain recombines TRBV29-1 with TRBJ2-2, with 11 positions matching TRBD2. The length of the CDR3 is 15 residues. V gave up 7 bases and J gave up 5 bases; unmatched junction bases: 9. Germline V CDR1 and CDR2: SQVTM, ANQGSEA. The CDR3 DNA reads TGCAGCGCTTTTAGCGGGGGGGGGCGGACCGGGGAGCTGTTTTTT. This codes for CSAFSGGGRTGELFF.

J is TRBJ1-5 and V is TRBV19; tentative D call: TRBD1 (6 bases). CDR1 LNHDA and CDR2 SQIVND come from the germline V gene (reference sequence). The germline V and J ends were trimmed by 7 bases and 0 bases, with 25 bases remaining between them. The length of the CDR3 is 19 residues. The chain's CDR3 is CASTPNKGQGPNSNQPQHF. CDR3 bases: TGTGCCAGTACTCCTAATAAAGGGCAGGGGCCCAATAGCAATCAGCCCCAGCATTTT.

This clonotype was recorded a few times. V is TRBV6-1 and J is TRBJ1-5; 8 bases are a match to TRBD1. The CDR3 has 15 amino acids. Germline CDR1 reads MNHNS; CDR2 reads SASEGT. The J segment lost 1 base and the V segment lost 6 bases, leaving 5 bases of the junction unmatched. The CDR3 DNA reads TGTGCCAGCAGGGAACAGGGGGTAAGCAATCAGCCCCAGCATTTT. It is translated as CASREQGVSNQPQHF.

The genes are TRBV6-1 and TRBJ2-7, with D hard to call. This CDR3 spans 12 amino acids. Trimming removed 6 bases from V and 2 bases from J, with 8 bases in between. Germline V gives CDR1 MNHNS, CDR2 SASEGT. The CDR3 here is CASSGRTYEQYF. The CDR3 bases are TGTGCCAGCAGCGGACGGACCTACGAGCAGTACTTC.